This T cell receptor (beta chain) was obtained from a study of CD4 T cells in relation to SARS-CoV-2 and coronaviruses. Study-level information: PBMCs were cultured with antigen for approximately nine days before TCR beta sequencing. Study-level findings and limits: Roughly 69% of donors had memory CD4+ clonotypes crossrecognizing SARS-CoV-2 and common cold coronavirus spike. No donor gave both pre-pandemic and post-infection samples.

CD4+ T cells from unexposed donors were obtained before the COVID-19 pandemic (2011-2018). CD4+ T cells were isolated from the cells after around 9 days of culture. As cell numbers allowed, unexposed-donor CD4+ T cells faced SARS-CoV-2 S/N and four cold-coronavirus spikes. This table comes from immunoSEQ multiplex PCR, and its TCRdb copy is limited to in-frame clones, with some not included. The data contain around 25,000 clones, more than 65% of them singletons. Trimming cost V 3 bases and J 1 base, with 9 bases left between them. The CDR3 has 14 amino acids. The germline V gene encodes CDR1 SGHRS and CDR2 YFSETQ. Concerning this clone itself: Its target is not known.

The chain uses TRBV5-1 and TRBJ2-3, with D tentatively TRBD2 (5 bases). The receptor's source is a human donor in good health. Sequenced: CD4+ T cells from PBMCs, cultured in vitro. The CDR3 DNA reads TGCGCCAGCAGCTCCGGGGATCGCACAGATACGCAGTATTTT. It is translated as CASSSGDRTDTQYF.